This TCR beta chain was documented in a study of vaccination effects on CD4 cells after COVID-19. CDR3 length: 15 amino acids. The germline V gene has CDR1 SGDLS and CDR2 YYNGEE. Trimming shortened V by 6 bases and J by 6 bases, and 21 bases separated the two germline ends. The method was immunoSEQ multiplex PCR; TCRdb's version includes in-frame clones alone and lacks a portion of them. This table holds some 46,000 clones, about 80% found once. Turning to this clone: Antigen: not known.

Cells that had been cultured for nine to eleven days were the source of isolated CD4+ T cells. The person acquired a PCR-confirmed SARS-CoV-2 infection between March and December 2020. Vaccination of participants consisted of two doses of either the BNT162b2 or mRNA-1273 vaccine. The material sequenced was CD4+ T cells from PBMCs cultured without peptide, taken after COVID-19 vaccination. The chain links TRBV9 to TRBJ1-2; the D gene is possibly TRBD1 (6 bases). This sequence originates from a human donor who had a prior SARS-CoV-2 infection. CDR3 amino acids: CASTTYWEQGDGYTF. The CDR3 region has the DNA TGTGCCAGCACCACGTATTGGGAACAGGGTGATGGCTACACCTTC.